Given below is one T cell receptor beta chain in context. Clones were sequenced by immunoSEQ multiplex PCR, and TCRdb holds only the in-frame ones, with some missing. The repertoire has more than 90,000 clones, approximately 88% of them found once; the top ten carry nearly 0.85%. Germline-derived CDR1 and CDR2 are MDHEN and SYDVKM. V was clipped by 6 bases and J by 1 base; unmatched bases: 3. The CDR3 length is 15 residues. The data derive from a study of blood T cell repertoires in COVID-19. The overall study: PBMCs, B-cell-depleted T cells, or T cells were the source of the cDNA or gDNA that made up the material.

The sequenced material came from peripheral blood. V usage is TRBV28 and J usage is TRBJ2-2; TRBD2 aligns across 9 bases. The TCR was taken from a woman in her 70s with acute or convalescent COVID-19. The CDR3 protein is CASRQTSGNTGELFF. CDR3 nucleotide sequence: TGTGCCAGCAGGCAGACTAGCGGGAACACCGGGGAGCTGTTTTTT.